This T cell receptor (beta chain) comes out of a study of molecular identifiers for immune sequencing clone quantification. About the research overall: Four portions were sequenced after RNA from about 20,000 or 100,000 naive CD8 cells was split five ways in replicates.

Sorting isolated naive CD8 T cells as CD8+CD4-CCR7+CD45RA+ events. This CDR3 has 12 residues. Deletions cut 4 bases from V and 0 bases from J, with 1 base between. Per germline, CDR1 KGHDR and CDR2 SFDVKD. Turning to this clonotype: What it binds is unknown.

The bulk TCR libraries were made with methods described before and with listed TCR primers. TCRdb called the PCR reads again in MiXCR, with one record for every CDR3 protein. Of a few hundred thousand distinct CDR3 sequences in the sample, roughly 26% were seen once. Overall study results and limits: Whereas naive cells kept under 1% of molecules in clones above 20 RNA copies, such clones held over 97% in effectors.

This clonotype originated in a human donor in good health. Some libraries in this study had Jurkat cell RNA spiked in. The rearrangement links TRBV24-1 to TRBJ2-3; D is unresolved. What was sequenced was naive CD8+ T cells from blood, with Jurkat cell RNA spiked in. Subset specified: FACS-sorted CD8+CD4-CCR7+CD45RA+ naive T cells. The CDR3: CATSDSTDTQYF. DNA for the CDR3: TGTGCCACCAGTGACAGCACAGATACGCAGTATTTT.